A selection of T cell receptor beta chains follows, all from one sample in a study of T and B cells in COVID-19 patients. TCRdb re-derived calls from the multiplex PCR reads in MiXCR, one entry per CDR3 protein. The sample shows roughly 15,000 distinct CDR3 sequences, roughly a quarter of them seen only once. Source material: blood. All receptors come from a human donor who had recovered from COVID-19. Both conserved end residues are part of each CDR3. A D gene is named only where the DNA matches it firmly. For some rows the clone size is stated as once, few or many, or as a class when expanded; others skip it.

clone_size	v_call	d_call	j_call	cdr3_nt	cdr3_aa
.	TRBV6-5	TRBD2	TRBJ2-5	TGTGCCAGCAGTGAAGCGGGGGGGCGAGAGACCCAGTACTTC	CASSEAGGRETQYF
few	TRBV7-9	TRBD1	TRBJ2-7	TGTGCCAGCAGCTTTTACACCGGGACAGGGGCAAACGAGCAGTACTTC	CASSFYTGTGANEQYF
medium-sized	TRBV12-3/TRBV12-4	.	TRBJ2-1	TGTGCCAGCAGTAAGGTCCTAAATGAGCAGTTCTTC	CASSKVLNEQFF
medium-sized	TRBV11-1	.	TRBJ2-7	TGTGCCAGCAGGAGGGCAGGAGTTTACGAGCAGTACTTC	CASRRAGVYEQYF
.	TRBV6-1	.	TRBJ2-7	TGTGCCAGCAGTGGGCAGTGGCCGCCCGAGCAGTACTTC	CASSGQWPPEQYF
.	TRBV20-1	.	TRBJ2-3	TGCAGTGCTATAGTTGCAGATACGCAGTATTTT	CSAIVADTQYF
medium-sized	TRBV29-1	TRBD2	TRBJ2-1	TGCAGCCCTCCCGGGGGGACTAGCGGGAGTTCGAACCACAATGAGCAGTTCTTC	CSPPGGTSGSSNHNEQFF
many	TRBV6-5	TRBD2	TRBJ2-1	TGTGCCAGCAGTTACGTACCAGCGGGGGTTTACAATGAGCAGTTCTTC	CASSYVPAGVYNEQFF
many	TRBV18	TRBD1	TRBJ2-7	TGTGCCAGCTCACGGGACAGGGCCCTTCTCAACGAGCAGTACTTC	CASSRDRALLNEQYF
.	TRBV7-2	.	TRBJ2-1	TGTGCCAGCAGCTCCAATGAGCAGTTCTTC	CASSSNEQFF
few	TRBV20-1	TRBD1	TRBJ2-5	TGCGCGGGACAGGGAGGGCAAGAGACCCAGTACTTC	CAGQGGQETQYF
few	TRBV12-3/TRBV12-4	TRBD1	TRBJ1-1	TGTGCCAGCAGCCAGGGACAGCTCACTGAAGCTTTCTTT	CASSQGQLTEAFF
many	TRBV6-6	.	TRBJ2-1	TGTGCCAGCACGATTTGGGCGGGGGAGCAGTTCTTC	CASTIWAGEQFF
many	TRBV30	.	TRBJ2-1	TGTGCCTGGGTGGGGGGAACTACTGAGCAGTTCTTC	CAWVGGTTEQFF
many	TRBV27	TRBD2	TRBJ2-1	TGTGCCAGCAGTAGCAGATGGACTAGCGGGAGATACAATGAGCAGTTCTTC	CASSSRWTSGRYNEQFF
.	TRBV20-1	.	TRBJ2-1	TGCAGTGCTAGTTACCTTCGTTGGTCCTACAATGAGCAGTTCTTC	CSASYLRWSYNEQFF
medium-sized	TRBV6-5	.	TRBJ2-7	TGTGCCAGCAGTCTCGAGCGGAAAGCAACCTACGAGCAGTACTTC	CASSLERKATYEQYF
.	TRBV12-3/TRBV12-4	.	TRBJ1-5	TGTGCCAGCACCCGTGGAGGATTAGAGCCCCAGCATTTT	CASTRGGLEPQHF
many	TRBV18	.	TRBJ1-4	TGTGCCAGCTCACCACAGGGTCGTTCAACTAATGAAAAACTGTTTTTT	CASSPQGRSTNEKLFF
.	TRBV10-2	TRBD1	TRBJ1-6	TGCGCCAGCAGTTACAGGGGGCTGTATAATTCACCCCTCCACTTT	CASSYRGLYNSPLHF